This paragraph reports one TCR beta chain. The antigen is undetermined. This CDR3 has 16 residues. The junction had 9 bases not matched to a gene; V was cut back by 5 bases and J by 0 bases. Germline CDR1 and CDR2: SGHTA and FQGTGA. This record belongs to a study of T cell responses to AZD1222 COVID-19 vaccine. The assay was immunoSEQ multiplex PCR, and TCRdb's table has in-frame clones only and misses some. The table lists 120,000 to 150,000 clones, roughly 89% of them singletons. General study findings and limits: Sampling captured repertoires only after the peak T cell response. Spike-specific TCR repertoires showed rising breadth and depth after two AZD1222 doses. Close to half of all spike-specific TCRs reportedly target regions of the variants that are unmutated. The donors showed a predominance of white British ancestry and of females, with possible underestimation of clonal diversity.

Sequences were derived from peripheral blood, sampled 28 days after the second dose of the MenACWY control vaccine. The rearrangement links TRBV7-3 to TRBJ2-7; 8 nucleotides agree with TRBD2. The clonotype was recovered from an adult who received the MenACWY meningococcal vaccine as a control. In DNA form, the CDR3 reads TGTGCCAGCAGCCCCCGACTAGCGACGAGCTCCTACGAGCAGTACTTC. It specifies CASSPRLATSSYEQYF.